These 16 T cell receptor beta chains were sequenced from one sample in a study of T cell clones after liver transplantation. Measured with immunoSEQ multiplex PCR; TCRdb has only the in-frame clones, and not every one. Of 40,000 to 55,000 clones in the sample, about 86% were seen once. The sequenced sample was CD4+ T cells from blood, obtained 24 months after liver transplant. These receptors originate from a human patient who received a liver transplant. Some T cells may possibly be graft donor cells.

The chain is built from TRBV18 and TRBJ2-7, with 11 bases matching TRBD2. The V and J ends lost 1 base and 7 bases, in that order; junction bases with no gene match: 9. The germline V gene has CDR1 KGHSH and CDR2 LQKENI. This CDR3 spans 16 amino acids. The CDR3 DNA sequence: TGTGCCAGCTCACCACGACTAGCGGGACCCCAGGGGGAGCAGTACTTC. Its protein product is CASSPRLAGPQGEQYF.

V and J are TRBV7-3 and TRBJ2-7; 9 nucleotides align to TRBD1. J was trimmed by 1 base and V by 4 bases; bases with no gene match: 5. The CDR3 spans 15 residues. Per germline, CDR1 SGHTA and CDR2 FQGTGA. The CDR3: CASSSPGQGSYEQYF. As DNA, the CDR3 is TGTGCCAGCAGCTCGCCGGGACAGGGATCCTACGAGCAGTACTTC.

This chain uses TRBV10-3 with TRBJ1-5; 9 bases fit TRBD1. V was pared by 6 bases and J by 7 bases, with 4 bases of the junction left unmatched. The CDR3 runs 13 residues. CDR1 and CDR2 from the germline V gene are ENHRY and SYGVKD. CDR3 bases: TGTGCCATCAGGGGACAGGGAGGACAGCCCCAGCATTTT. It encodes CAIRGQGGQPQHF.

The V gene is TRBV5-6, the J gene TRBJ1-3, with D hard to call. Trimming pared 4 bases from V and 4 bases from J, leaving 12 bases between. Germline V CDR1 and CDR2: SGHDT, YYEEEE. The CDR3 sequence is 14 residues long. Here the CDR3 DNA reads TGTGCCAGCAGCCTCTTCTCAGCCGGAAACACCATATATTTT. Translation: CASSLFSAGNTIYF.

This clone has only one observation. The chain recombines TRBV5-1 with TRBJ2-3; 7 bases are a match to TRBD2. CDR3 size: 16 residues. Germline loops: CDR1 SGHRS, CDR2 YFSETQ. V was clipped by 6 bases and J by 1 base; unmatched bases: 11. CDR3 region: CASTPSGDYGTDTQYF. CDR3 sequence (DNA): TGCGCCAGCACCCCCAGTGGGGACTACGGCACAGATACGCAGTATTTT.

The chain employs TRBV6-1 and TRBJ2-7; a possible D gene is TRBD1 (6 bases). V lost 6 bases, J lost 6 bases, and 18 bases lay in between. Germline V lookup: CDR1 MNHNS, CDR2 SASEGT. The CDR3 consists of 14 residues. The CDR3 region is CASSLGDTRGEQYF. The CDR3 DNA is TGTGCCAGCAGCTTAGGGGACACTCGGGGCGAGCAGTACTTC.

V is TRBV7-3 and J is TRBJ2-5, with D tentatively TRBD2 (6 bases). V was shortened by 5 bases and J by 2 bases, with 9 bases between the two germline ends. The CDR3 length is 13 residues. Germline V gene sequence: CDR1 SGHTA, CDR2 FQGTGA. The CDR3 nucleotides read TGTGCCAGCAGCCTCCGGGGGCAAGAGACCCAGTACTTC. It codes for CASSLRGQETQYF.

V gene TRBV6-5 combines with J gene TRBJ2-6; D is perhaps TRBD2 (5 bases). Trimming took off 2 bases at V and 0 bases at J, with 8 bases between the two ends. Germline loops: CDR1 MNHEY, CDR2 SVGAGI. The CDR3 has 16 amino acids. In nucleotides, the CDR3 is TGTGCCAGCAGTTACGGACTGTTCTCTGGGGCCAACGTCCTGACTTTC. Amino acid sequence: CASSYGLFSGANVLTF.

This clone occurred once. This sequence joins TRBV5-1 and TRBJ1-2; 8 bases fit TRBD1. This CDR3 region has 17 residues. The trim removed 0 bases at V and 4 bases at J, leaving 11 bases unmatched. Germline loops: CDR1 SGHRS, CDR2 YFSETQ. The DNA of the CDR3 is TGCGCCAGCAGCTTGGGCGGCGCGACAGGGGTAGGCTATGGCTACACCTTC. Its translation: CASSLGGATGVGYGYTF.

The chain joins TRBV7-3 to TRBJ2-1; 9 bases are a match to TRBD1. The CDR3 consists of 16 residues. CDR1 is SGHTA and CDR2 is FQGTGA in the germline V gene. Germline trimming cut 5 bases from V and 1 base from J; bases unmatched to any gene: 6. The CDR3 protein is CASSPAGTGSYNEQFF. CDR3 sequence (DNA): TGTGCCAGCAGCCCGGCCGGGACAGGGTCCTACAATGAGCAGTTCTTC. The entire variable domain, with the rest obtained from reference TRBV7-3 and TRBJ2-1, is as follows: GAGVSQTPSNKVTEKGKYVELRCDPISGHTALYWYRQSLGQGPEFLIYFQGTGAADDSGLPNDRFFAVRPEGSVSTLKIQRTERGDSAVYLCASSPAGTGSYNEQFFGPGTRLTVL.

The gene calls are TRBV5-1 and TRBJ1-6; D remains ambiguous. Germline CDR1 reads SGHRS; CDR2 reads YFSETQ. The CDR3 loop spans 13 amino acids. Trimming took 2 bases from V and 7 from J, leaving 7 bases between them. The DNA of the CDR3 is TGCGCCAGCAGCTTAGTGGCCAATTCACCCCTCCACTTT. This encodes CASSLVANSPLHF. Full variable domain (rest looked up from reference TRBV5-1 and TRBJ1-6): KAGVTQTPRYLIKTRGQQVTLSCSPISGHRSVSWYQQTPGQGLQFLFEYFSETQRNKGNFPGRFSGRQFSNSRSEMNVSTLELGDSALYLCASSLVANSPLHFGNGTRLTVT.

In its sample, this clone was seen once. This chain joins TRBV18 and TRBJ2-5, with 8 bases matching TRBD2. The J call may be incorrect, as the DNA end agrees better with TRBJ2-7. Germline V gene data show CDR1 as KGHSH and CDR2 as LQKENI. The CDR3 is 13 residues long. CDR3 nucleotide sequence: TGTGCCAGCTCGCGGGAGGCCCGGACCGAGCAGTACTTC. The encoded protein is CASSREARTEQYF.

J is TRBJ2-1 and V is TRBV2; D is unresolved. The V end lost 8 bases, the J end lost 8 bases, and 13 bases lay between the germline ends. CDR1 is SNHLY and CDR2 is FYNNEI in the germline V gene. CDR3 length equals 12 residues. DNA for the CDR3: TGTGCCAGCCGCGAAGGTGAGGATGAGCAGTTCTTC. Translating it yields CASREGEDEQFF.

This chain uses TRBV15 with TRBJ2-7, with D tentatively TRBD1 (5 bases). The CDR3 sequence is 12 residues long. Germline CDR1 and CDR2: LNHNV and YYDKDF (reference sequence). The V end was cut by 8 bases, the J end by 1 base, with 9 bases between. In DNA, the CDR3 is TGTGCCACCTCGGCAGGGTCCTACGAGCAGTACTTC. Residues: CATSAGSYEQYF. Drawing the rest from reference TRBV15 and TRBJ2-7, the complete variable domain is DAMVIQNPRYQVTQFGKPVTLSCSQTLNHNVMYWYQQKSSQAPKLLFHYYDKDFNNEADTPDNFQSRRPNTSFCFLDIRSPGLGDTAMYLCATSAGSYEQYFGPGTRLTVT.

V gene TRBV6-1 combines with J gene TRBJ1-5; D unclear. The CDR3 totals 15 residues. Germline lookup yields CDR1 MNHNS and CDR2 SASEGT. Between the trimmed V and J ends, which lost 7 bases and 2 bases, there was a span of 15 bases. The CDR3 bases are TGTGCCAGCACAGGTGGAGCAGGACGCAATCAGCCCCAGCATTTT. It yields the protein CASTGGAGRNQPQHF.

CDR3 bases: TGCAGCGTTGAATCGATAGGGACCTACAATGAGCAGTTCTTC. Amino acid sequence: CSVESIGTYNEQFF. The V call is TRBV29-1, the J call TRBJ2-1; D not certain. The CDR3 consists of 14 residues. The germline CDR1 and CDR2 sequences are SQVTM and ANQGSEA. Deletions cut 2 bases from V and 2 bases from J, with 10 bases between.